The TCR beta chain described here comes from a study of blood T cells in healthy people across ages. General study points: More naive CD4+ cells and higher diversity were found in long-lived than in aged donors.

Together with a sample-barcoded 5' primer, a J-beta primer mix was included in a second PCR lasting roughly 6 to 12 cycles. Using its own MiXCR run on the 5' RACE reads, TCRdb lists one record per CDR3 protein. The repertoire holds roughly 1,800,000 distinct CDR3 sequences, with about 49% as singletons. As to this clonotype: Its antigen remains unknown.

The CDR3 is 20 residues long. Germline CDR1 reads MNHEY; CDR2 reads SVGEGT. After removal of 2 bases from V and 0 bases from J, the junction contained 15 bases not matched to a gene. Sequenced material: blood. The chain is built from TRBV6-2 or TRBV6-3 and TRBJ2-3, with TRBD2 matching over 9 bases. This TCR was recovered from a woman between 40 and 50 years old in good health. The CDR3 nucleotides are TGTGCCAGCAGTTACCTTAGGTCCGCTAGCGGGGCCTTGAGCACAGATACGCAGTATTTT. Its protein product is CASSYLRSASGALSTDTQYF.